What follows are 13 T cell receptor beta chains derived from one specimen sequenced in a study of T cell clonality in common variable immunodeficiency. Assay used: immunoSEQ multiplex PCR; TCRdb lists only in-frame clones, some missing. The specimen has approximately 34,000 clones, none found just once. Sequenced material: peripheral blood mononuclear cells. Receptor source: a person between 18 and 75 years old in good health.

This clone showed up many times. The CDR3 end is not reached by the read, which stops 3 residues before it; the germline J gene fills it in. V and J are TRBV20-1 and TRBJ1-5; 7 bases map to TRBD1. The CDR3 covers 14 residues. The germline V gene encodes CDR1 DFQATT and CDR2 SNEGSKA (reference sequence). The V segment lost 6 bases and the J segment 3 bases; nucleotides outside the gene matches: 8. CDR3 DNA, as far as it was read: TGCAGTGCCCCGGACAGGACCCTCAATCAGCCC. Translating gives CSAPDRTLNQP. The CDR3 as a whole reads CSAPDRTLNQPQHF.

This clone has ten or more counts. With the read ending 3 residues before the CDR3 end, the germline J gene is used to fill in that end. V usage is TRBV7-9 and J usage is TRBJ1-1; the D is unclear. V was shortened by 2 bases and J by 3 bases, with 7 bases between the two germline ends. The germline gives CDR1 SEHNR, CDR2 FQNEAQ (reference sequence). This CDR3 spans 13 amino acids. The CDR3 loop is CASSLFPDTEAFF. The covered CDR3 bases are TGTGCCAGCAGCTTATTCCCCGACACTGAA.

This clone was recorded many times. The read gets to within 3 residues of the CDR3 end, and the germline J gene fills in the rest. The V gene is TRBV5-1, the J gene TRBJ2-7; 9 bases are shared with TRBD1. J lost 6 bases, V lost 0 bases, and 13 bases had no gene match. The CDR3 sequence is 17 residues long. Germline V gene lookup returns CDR1 SGHRS and CDR2 YFSETQ. This CDR3 is CASSLAPPGQGSLEQYF. CDR3 DNA (partial): TGCGCCAGCAGCTTGGCTCCCCCGGGACAGGGCTCTCTCGAG.

This clone was found many times. The part of the CDR3 DNA that was read is TGCAGCGTCAAAGGGTGTGTCAGGGGGTTGTTCTATGGC. Translation gives CSVKGCVRGLFYG. The complete CDR3 protein is CSVKGCVRGLFYGYTF. The rearrangement uses TRBV29-1 and TRBJ1-2; 7 bases fit TRBD1. The CDR3 is cut off 3 residues early in the read; its end comes from the germline J gene. The CDR3 is 16 residues long. Losses at the gene ends were 6 bases for V and 4 bases for J; bases not matched to a gene: 17. The germline gives CDR1 SQVTM, CDR2 ANQGSEA.

This clone was seen repeatedly, ten times or more. Coverage ceases 3 residues before the CDR3 finishes, and the germline J gene fills in the end. This sequence joins TRBV10-1 and TRBJ2-3, with a tentative D call TRBD1 (6 bases). The CDR3 is 16 residues long. Deletions cut 6 bases from V and 0 bases from J, with 16 bases between. Germline CDR1 is WNHNN and CDR2 is SYGVQD (reference sequence). The part of the CDR3 DNA that was read is TGCGCCAGCAGCGCCCAGTTGGGGGCTAGCACAGATACG. Translation gives CASSAQLGASTDT. The entire CDR3 sequence reads CASSAQLGASTDTQYF.

This clone occurred many times. Incomplete CDR3 DNA: TGCAGTGCTAGAGGGACTAGTTACAGCAATGAG. It specifies CSARGTSYSNE. The whole CDR3 protein reads CSARGTSYSNEQFF. The chain joins TRBV20-1 to TRBJ2-1; 7 bases match TRBD2. With the read ending 3 residues before the CDR3 end, the germline J gene is used to fill in that end. The germline V gene encodes CDR1 DFQATT and CDR2 SNEGSKA (reference sequence). The CDR3 is 14 residues long. With V trimmed by 1 base and J by 6 bases, 6 bases remained unmatched.

This clone has at least ten counts. Read data end 3 residues before the CDR3 end; the end is taken from the germline J gene. V and J are TRBV18 and TRBJ2-2; 7 nucleotides match TRBD2. V lost 4 bases to trimming and J lost 6 bases; unmatched junction nucleotides: 5. The CDR3 spans 14 residues. Germline CDR1 KGHSH, CDR2 LQKENI. The sequenced part of the CDR3 DNA is TGTGCCAGCTCACTTAGCGGGTACTCCGGGGAG. Amino acids: CASSLSGYSGE. The full CDR3 protein reads CASSLSGYSGELFF.

This clone occurred many times. The read ends 3 residues before the CDR3 terminus; that terminus is restored from the germline J gene. The chain recombines TRBV7-9 with TRBJ1-2; 9 nucleotides align to TRBD1. Germline values: CDR1 SEHNR, CDR2 FQNEAQ (reference sequence). The CDR3 length is 15 residues. V dropped 1 base and J dropped 0; count of bases not matched to a gene: 0. The CDR3 sequence: CASSLGTGANYGYTF. The CDR3 DNA, read in part, is TGTGCCAGCAGCTTAGGGACAGGGGCTAACTATGGC. Based on the CDR3 plus reference TRBV7-9 and TRBJ1-2, the full variable domain is DTGVSQNPRHKITKRGQNVTFRCDPISEHNRLYWYRQTLGQGPEFLTYFQNEAQLEKSRLLSDRFSAERPKGSFSTLEIQRTEQGDSAMYLCASSLGTGANYGYTFGSGTRLTVV.

The sample holds many counts of this clone. Here the CDR3 reads CSALPAGTEAFF. CDR3 DNA (partial): TGCAGTGCCCTACCCGCAGGGACTGAA. The rearrangement uses TRBV20-1 and TRBJ1-1; D might be TRBD1 (5 bases). The sequence runs out 3 residues before the end of the CDR3; the remainder is reconstructed from the germline J gene. The ends were cut back, 6 bases at V and 5 bases at J, with 13 bases in the middle. This CDR3 is 12 amino acids long. CDR1 is DFQATT, CDR2 SNEGSKA, per germline (reference sequence).

Many counts were recorded for this clone. The read halts 3 residues ahead of the CDR3 end, with the missing end drawn from the germline J gene. This sequence joins TRBV4-1 and TRBJ2-7, with TRBD2 matching over 9 bases. CDR3 length equals 16 residues. Germline loops: CDR1 MGHRA, CDR2 YSYEKL. V was clipped by 0 bases and J by 2 bases; unmatched bases: 5. The sequenced CDR3 bases are TGCGCCAGCAGCCAAGAGGTGGCTAGCGGGGCCTACGAG. Protein sequence: CASSQEVASGAYE. The whole CDR3 protein reads CASSQEVASGAYEQYF.

In this sample, this clone turned up many times. The sequenced part of the CDR3 DNA is TGTGCCAGCAGGGGGGACAGGGCCACTAATGAG. It specifies CASRGDRATNE. The complete CDR3 protein is CASRGDRATNEQFF. This rearrangement joins TRBV7-9 to TRBJ2-1; 9 bases fit TRBD1. The read falls 3 residues short of the CDR3 end, and the missing part is taken from the germline J gene. The CDR3 runs to 14 residues. The germline gives CDR1 SEHNR, CDR2 FQNEAQ (reference sequence). The ends lost 6 bases at V and 7 bases at J; junction bases unmatched: 7.

This clone was seen ten or more times. With the read ending 3 residues before the CDR3 end, the germline J gene is used to fill in that end. The V call is TRBV14, the J call TRBJ2-5, with unresolved D. This CDR3 is 13 amino acids long. The germline V gene encodes CDR1 SGHDN and CDR2 FVKESK. Trimming took 0 bases from V and 5 from J, leaving 7 bases between them. The CDR3 DNA, read in part, is TGTGCCAGCAGCCAAGATGGTCGGGAGACC. Amino acids: CASSQDGRET. The complete CDR3 protein is CASSQDGRETQYF.

This clone was seen at least ten times. Read coverage stops 3 residues before the CDR3 terminus; the germline J gene supplies the remainder. The chain combines TRBV4-1 with TRBJ1-4; D perhaps matches TRBD1 (6 bases). V lost 1 base, J lost 8 bases, and 17 bases lay in between. Germline V lookup: CDR1 MGHRA, CDR2 YSYEKL. The CDR3 consists of 16 residues. CDR3 sequence reads: CASSQGLIRGAEKLFF. Partial CDR3 DNA: TGCGCCAGCAGCCAAGGGTTGATTCGGGGGGCGGAAAAA.